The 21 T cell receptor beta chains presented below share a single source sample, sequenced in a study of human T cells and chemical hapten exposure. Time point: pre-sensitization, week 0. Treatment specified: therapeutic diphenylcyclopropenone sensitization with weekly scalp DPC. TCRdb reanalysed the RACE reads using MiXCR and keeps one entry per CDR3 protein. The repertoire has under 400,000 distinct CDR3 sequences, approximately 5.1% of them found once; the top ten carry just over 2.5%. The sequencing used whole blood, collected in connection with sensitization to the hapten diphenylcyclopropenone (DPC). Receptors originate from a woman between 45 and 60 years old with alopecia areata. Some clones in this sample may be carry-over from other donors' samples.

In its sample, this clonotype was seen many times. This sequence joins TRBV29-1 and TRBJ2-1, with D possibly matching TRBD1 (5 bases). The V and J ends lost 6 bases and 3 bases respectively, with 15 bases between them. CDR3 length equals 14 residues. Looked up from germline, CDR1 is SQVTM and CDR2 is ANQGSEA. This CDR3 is CSVPGKRFYNEQFF. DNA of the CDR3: TGCAGCGTCCCAGGGAAAAGATTCTACAATGAGCAGTTCTTC.

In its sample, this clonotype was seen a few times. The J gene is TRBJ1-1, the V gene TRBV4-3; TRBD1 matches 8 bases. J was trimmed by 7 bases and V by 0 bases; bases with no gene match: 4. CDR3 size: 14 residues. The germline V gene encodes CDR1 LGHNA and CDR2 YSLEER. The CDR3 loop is CASSQDHGQGEAFF. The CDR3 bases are TGCGCCAGCAGCCAAGACCACGGACAGGGTGAAGCTTTCTTT.

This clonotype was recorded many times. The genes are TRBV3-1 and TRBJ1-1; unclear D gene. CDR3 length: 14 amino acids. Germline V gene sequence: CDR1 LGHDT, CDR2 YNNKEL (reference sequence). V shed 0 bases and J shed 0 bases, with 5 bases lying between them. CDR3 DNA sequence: TGTGCCAGCAGCCAAGATTGGGTGAACACTGAAGCTTTCTTT. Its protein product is CASSQDWVNTEAFF.

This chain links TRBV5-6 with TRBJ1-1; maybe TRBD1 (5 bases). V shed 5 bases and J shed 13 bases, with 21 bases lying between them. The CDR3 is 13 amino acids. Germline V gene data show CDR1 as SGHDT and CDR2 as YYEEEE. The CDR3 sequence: CASSYDSTTRGFF. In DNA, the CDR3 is TGTGCCAGCAGTTACGACTCAACAACGAGGGGTTTCTTT. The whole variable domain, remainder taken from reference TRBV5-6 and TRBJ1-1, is DAGVTQSPTHLIKTRGQQVTLRCSPKSGHDTVSWYQQALGQGPQFIFQYYEEEERQRGNFPDRFSGHQFPNYSSELNVNALLLGDSALYLCASSYDSTTRGFFGQGTRLTVV.

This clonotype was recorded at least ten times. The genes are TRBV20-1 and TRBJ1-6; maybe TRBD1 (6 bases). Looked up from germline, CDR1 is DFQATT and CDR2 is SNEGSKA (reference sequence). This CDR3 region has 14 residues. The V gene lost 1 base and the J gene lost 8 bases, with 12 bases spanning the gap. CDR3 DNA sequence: TGCAGTGCTAGAGGCAGGGGACTTTATTCACCCCTCCACTTT. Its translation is CSARGRGLYSPLHF.

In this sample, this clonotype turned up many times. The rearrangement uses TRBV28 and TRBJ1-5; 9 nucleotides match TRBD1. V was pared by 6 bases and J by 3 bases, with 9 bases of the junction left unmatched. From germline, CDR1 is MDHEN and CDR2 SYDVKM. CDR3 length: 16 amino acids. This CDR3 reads CASSSNGDRVNQPQHF. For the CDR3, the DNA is TGTGCCAGCAGCTCCAACGGGGACAGGGTCAATCAGCCCCAGCATTTT.

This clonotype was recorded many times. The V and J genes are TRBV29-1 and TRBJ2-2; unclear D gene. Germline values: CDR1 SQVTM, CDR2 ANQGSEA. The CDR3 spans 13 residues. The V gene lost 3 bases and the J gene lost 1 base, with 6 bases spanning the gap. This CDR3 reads CSVEDGNTGELFF. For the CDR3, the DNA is TGCAGCGTTGAGGACGGGAACACCGGGGAGCTGTTTTTT.

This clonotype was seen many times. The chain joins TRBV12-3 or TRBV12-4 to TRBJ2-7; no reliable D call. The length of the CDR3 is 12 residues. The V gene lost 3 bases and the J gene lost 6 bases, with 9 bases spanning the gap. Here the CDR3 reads CASSLGRSEQYF. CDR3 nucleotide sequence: TGTGCCAGCAGTTTGGGTAGGAGCGAGCAGTACTTC.

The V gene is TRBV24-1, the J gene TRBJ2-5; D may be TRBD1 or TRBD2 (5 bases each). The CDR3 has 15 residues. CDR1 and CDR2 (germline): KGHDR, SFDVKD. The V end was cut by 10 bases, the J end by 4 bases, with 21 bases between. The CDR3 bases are TGTGCCACTGGGTCTATGGGGGAAATGAGAGAGACCCAGTACTTC. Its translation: CATGSMGEMRETQYF.

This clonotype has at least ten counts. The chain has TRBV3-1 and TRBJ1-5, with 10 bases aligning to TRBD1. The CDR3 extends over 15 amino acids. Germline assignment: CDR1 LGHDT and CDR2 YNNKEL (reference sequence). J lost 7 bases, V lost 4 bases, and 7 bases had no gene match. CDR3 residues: CASSRRQGARQPQHF. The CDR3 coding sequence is TGTGCCAGCAGCCGTAGACAGGGGGCAAGGCAGCCCCAGCATTTT.

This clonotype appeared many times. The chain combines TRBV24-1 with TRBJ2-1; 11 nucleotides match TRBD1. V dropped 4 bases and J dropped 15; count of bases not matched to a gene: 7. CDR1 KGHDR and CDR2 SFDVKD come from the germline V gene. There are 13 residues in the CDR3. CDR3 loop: CATSDLGQGEVFF. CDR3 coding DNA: TGTGCCACCAGTGACCTGGGACAGGGGGAGGTGTTCTTC.

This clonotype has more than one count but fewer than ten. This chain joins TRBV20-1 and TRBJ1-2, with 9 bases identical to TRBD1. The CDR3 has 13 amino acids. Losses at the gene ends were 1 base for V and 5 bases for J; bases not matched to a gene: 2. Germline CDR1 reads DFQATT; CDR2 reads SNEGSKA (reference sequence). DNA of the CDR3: TGCAGTGCTAGAGGGGACAGGGAGTATGGCTACACCTTC. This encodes CSARGDREYGYTF.

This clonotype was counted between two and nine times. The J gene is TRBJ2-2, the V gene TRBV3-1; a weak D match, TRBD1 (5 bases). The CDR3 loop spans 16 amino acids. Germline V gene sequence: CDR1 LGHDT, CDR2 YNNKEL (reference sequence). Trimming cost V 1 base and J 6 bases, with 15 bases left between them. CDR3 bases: TGTGCCAGCAGCCAAGCTGGACAAATCGAGTCCGGGGAGCTGTTTTTT. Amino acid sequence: CASSQAGQIESGELFF. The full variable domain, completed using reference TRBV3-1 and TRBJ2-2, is DTAVSQTPKYLVTQMGNDKSIKCEQNLGHDTMYWYKQDSKKFLKIMFSYNNKELIINETVPNRFSPKSPDKAHLNLHINSLELGDSAVYFCASSQAGQIESGELFFGEGSRLTVL.

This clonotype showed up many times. DNA for the CDR3: TGTGCCAGCAGCCCCCTGGTGGTCACAGATACGCAGTATTTT. Its translation is CASSPLVVTDTQYF. The rearrangement joins TRBV7-8 to TRBJ2-3; D remains unclear. This CDR3 spans 14 amino acids. CDR1 is SGHVS, CDR2 FQNEAQ, per germline. V shed 5 bases and J shed 2 bases, with 11 bases lying between them.

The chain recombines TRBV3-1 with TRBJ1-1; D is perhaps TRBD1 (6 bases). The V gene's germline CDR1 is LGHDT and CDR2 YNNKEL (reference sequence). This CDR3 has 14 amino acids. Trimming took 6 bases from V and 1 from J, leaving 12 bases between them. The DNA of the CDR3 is TGTGCCAGCAGGGGGGACACTGGGAACACTGAAGCTTTCTTT. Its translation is CASRGDTGNTEAFF.

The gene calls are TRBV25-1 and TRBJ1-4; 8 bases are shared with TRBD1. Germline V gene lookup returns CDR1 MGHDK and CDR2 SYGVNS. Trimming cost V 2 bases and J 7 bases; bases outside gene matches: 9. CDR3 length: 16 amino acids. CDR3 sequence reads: CASSEAGQGAREKLFF. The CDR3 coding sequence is TGTGCCAGCAGTGAAGCGGGGCAGGGGGCGCGTGAAAAACTGTTTTTT.

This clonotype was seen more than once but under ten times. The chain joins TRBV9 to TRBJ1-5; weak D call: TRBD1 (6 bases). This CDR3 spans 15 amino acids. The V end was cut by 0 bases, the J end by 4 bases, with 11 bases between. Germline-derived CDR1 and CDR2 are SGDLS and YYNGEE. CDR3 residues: CASSVGAGENQPQHF. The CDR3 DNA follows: TGTGCCAGCAGCGTAGGGGCAGGGGAGAATCAGCCCCAGCATTTT.

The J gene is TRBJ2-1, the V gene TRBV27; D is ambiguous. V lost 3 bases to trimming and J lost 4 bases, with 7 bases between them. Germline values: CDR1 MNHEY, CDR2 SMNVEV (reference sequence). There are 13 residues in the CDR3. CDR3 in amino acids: CASSFVGYNEQFF. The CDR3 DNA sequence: TGTGCCAGCAGTTTCGTGGGTTACAATGAGCAGTTCTTC.

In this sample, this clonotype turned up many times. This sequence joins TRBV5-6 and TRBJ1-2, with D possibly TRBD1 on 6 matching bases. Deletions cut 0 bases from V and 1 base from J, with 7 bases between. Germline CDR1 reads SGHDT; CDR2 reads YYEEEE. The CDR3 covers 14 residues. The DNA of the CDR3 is TGTGCCAGCAGCTTGGGACAGGATAACTATGGCTACACCTTC. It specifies CASSLGQDNYGYTF.

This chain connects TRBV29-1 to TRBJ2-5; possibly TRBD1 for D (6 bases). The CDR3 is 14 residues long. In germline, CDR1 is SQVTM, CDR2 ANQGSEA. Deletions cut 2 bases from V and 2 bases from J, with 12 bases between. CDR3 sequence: CSVELAGAQETQYF. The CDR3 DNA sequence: TGCAGCGTTGAACTGGCAGGGGCTCAAGAGACCCAGTACTTC.

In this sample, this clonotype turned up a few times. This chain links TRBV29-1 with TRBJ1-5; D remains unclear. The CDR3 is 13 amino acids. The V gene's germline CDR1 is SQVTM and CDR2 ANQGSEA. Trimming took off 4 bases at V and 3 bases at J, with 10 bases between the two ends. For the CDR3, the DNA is TGCAGCGTTGGGGCGGCAGTCAATCAGCCCCAGCATTTT. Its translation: CSVGAAVNQPQHF.